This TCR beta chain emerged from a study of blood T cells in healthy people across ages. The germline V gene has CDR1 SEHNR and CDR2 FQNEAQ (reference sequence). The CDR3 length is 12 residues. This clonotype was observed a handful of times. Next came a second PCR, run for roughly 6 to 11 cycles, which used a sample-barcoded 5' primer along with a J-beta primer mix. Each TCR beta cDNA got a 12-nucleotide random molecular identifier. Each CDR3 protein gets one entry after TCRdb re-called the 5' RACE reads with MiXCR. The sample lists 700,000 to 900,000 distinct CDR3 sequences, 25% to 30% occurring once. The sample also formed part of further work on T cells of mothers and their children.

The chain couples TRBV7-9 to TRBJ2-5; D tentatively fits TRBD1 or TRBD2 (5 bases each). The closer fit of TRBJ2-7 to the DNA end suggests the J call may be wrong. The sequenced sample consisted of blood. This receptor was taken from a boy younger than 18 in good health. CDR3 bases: TGTGCCAGCACCTGGGACGCTACCGAGCAGTACTTC. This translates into CASTWDATEQYF.